The 20 T cell receptor beta chains below were found in one sample sequenced in a study of T cell responses to AZD1222 COVID-19 vaccine. Sequencing was performed with immunoSEQ multiplex PCR; in TCRdb, only in-frame clones are kept and a portion is missing. The sample carries 75,000 to 100,000 clones, approximately 86% recorded once. The starting material was peripheral blood, obtained on day 0 of AZD1222 vaccination. The origin of the receptors is an adult in good health.

This clone was seen only once. The DNA for the CDR3 is TGTGCCAGCAGCTTAGGCGCGGGGAACACTGAAGCTTTCTTT. The encoded protein is CASSLGAGNTEAFF. The chain combines TRBV11-3 with TRBJ1-1, with D uncertain. Deletions cut 1 base from V and 1 base from J, with 7 bases between. This CDR3 comprises 14 residues. Germline V lookup: CDR1 SGHNT, CDR2 YENEEA.

V usage is TRBV7-2 and J usage is TRBJ1-2; D is unresolved. V was trimmed by 5 bases and J by 2 bases, leaving 6 bases between them. This CDR3 region has 12 residues. Germline assignment: CDR1 SGHTA and CDR2 FQGNSA. The CDR3 here is CASSGVNYGYTF. The CDR3 region has the DNA TGTGCCAGCAGCGGCGTAAACTATGGCTACACCTTC. The complete variable domain, with remaining parts taken from reference TRBV7-2 and TRBJ1-2, reads GAGVSQSPSNKVTEKGKDVELRCDPISGHTALYWYRQSLGQGLEFLIYFQGNSAPDKSGLPSDRFSAERTGGSVSTLTIQRTQQEDSAVYLCASSGVNYGYTFGSGTRLTVV.

This sequence joins TRBV7-2 and TRBJ1-2, with 7 bases fitting TRBD1. J lost 2 bases, V lost 5 bases, and 5 bases had no gene match. Germline values: CDR1 SGHTA, CDR2 FQGNSA. The CDR3 sequence is 14 residues long. This CDR3 is CASSADRVNYGYTF. The CDR3 nucleotides are TGTGCCAGCAGCGCAGACAGGGTGAACTATGGCTACACCTTC.

This sequence joins TRBV28 and TRBJ2-2; 11 positions match TRBD2. This CDR3 is 21 amino acids long. CDR1 MDHEN and CDR2 SYDVKM come from the germline V gene. V lost 0 bases and J lost 2; bases outside the gene matches: 14. CDR3 region: CASSLWSWGQLAGVNTGELFF. DNA of the CDR3: TGTGCCAGCAGTTTATGGTCTTGGGGACAACTAGCGGGGGTTAACACCGGGGAGCTGTTTTTT.

The V gene is TRBV25-1, the J gene TRBJ2-7; 8 nucleotides align to TRBD1. CDR3 length: 14 residues. Germline assignment: CDR1 MGHDK and CDR2 SYGVNS. The V gene end was trimmed by 0 bases and the J gene end by 4 bases; junction bases not matched to a gene: 2. This chain's CDR3 is CASSEYGQGYEQYF. CDR3 in DNA: TGTGCCAGCAGTGAATACGGACAGGGTTACGAGCAGTACTTC.

The gene calls are TRBV28 and TRBJ2-2; D remains unclear. Trimming took off 3 bases at V and 1 base at J, with 3 bases between the two ends. Germline loops: CDR1 MDHEN, CDR2 SYDVKM. This CDR3 has 13 amino acids. In DNA, the CDR3 is TGTGCCAGCAGTTTCCAGAACACCGGGGAGCTGTTTTTT. This gives the protein CASSFQNTGELFF.

The gene calls are TRBV5-1 and TRBJ1-4; D is possibly TRBD1 (5 bases). CDR1 SGHRS and CDR2 YFSETQ come from the germline V gene. The V end lost 4 bases, the J end lost 3 bases, and 19 bases lay between the germline ends. The CDR3 sequence is 17 residues long. The CDR3 here is CASSLGLAQGSNEKLFF. The CDR3 DNA follows: TGCGCCAGCAGCCTCGGATTGGCGCAGGGCTCTAATGAAAAACTGTTTTTT. Together with reference TRBV5-1 and TRBJ1-4, the CDR3 gives the full variable domain: KAGVTQTPRYLIKTRGQQVTLSCSPISGHRSVSWYQQTPGQGLQFLFEYFSETQRNKGNFPGRFSGRQFSNSRSEMNVSTLELGDSALYLCASSLGLAQGSNEKLFFGSGTQLSVL.

This clone was seen only once. The V and J genes are TRBV5-5 and TRBJ1-2; 9 bases match TRBD1. Per the germline V gene, CDR1 is SGHKS and CDR2 is YYEKEE (reference sequence). Trimming at V came to 3 bases and at J to 2 bases, leaving 2 bases not matched to a gene. CDR3 length equals 14 residues. This CDR3 reads CASSSGTGNYGYTF. The DNA of the CDR3 is TGTGCCAGCAGCTCTGGGACAGGGAACTATGGCTACACCTTC.

The chain couples TRBV5-6 to TRBJ2-2, with D tentatively TRBD1 or TRBD2 (5 bases each). The germline CDR1 and CDR2 sequences are SGHDT and YYEEEE. This CDR3 has 16 residues. The V end was cut by 6 bases, the J end by 6 bases, with 21 bases between. The CDR3 loop reads CASTITRGLGPGELFF. As DNA, the CDR3 is TGTGCCAGCACCATAACCCGGGGCCTGGGGCCCGGGGAGCTGTTTTTT.

This clone was seen once. This chain joins TRBV30 and TRBJ2-1, with 13 bases lining up with TRBD2. V was pared by 2 bases and J by 5 bases, with 6 bases of the junction left unmatched. The CDR3 contains 16 residues. CDR1 is GTSNPN, CDR2 SVGIG, per germline (reference sequence). This CDR3 is CAWSPVGLAGNNEQFF. The CDR3 DNA reads TGTGCCTGGAGTCCCGTGGGACTAGCGGGGAACAATGAGCAGTTCTTC. Full variable domain (missing parts from reference TRBV30 and TRBJ2-1): SQTIHQWPATLVQPVGSPLSLECTVEGTSNPNLYWYRQAAGRGLQLLFYSVGIGQISSEVPQNLSASRPQDRQFILSSKKLLLSDSGFYLCAWSPVGLAGNNEQFFGPGTRLTVL.

The gene calls are TRBV11-3 and TRBJ2-2; D remains unclear. V was cut by 2 bases and J by 6 bases, with 22 bases left in between. The CDR3 consists of 18 residues. Germline V gene lookup returns CDR1 SGHNT and CDR2 YENEEA. Here the CDR3 reads CASSLLYPGPPVSGELFF. The CDR3 DNA reads TGTGCCAGCAGCTTATTATACCCCGGCCCCCCGGTATCCGGGGAGCTGTTTTTT.

The chain uses TRBV11-3 and TRBJ2-1; 8 bases are a match to TRBD2. CDR1 and CDR2 (germline): SGHNT, YENEEA. J was trimmed by 9 bases and V by 4 bases; bases with no gene match: 5. The CDR3 is 13 amino acids. CDR3 loop: CASSWGLVSEQFF. The CDR3 nucleotides are TGTGCCAGCAGCTGGGGACTAGTCTCTGAGCAGTTCTTC.

The chain employs TRBV19 and TRBJ1-5, with a possible D match to TRBD1 (6 bases). Trimming cost V 4 bases and J 2 bases, with 18 bases left between them. The CDR3 has 17 residues. From germline, CDR1 is LNHDA and CDR2 SQIVND (reference sequence). CDR3 amino acids: CASSTTTGFGGNQPQHF. For the CDR3, the DNA is TGTGCCAGTAGTACCACAACAGGGTTCGGCGGCAATCAGCCCCAGCATTTT.

In this sample, this clone turned up once. The rearrangement uses TRBV14 and TRBJ2-5; 11 nucleotides agree with TRBD2. The CDR3 sequence is 19 residues long. CDR1 SGHDN and CDR2 FVKESK come from the germline V gene. Trimming took 0 bases from V and 5 from J; bases not matched to a gene: 14. CDR3 nucleotide sequence: TGTGCCAGCAGCCAAGATTATAAAACTAGCGGGAGTGTCGTGGAGACCCAGTACTTC. This codes for CASSQDYKTSGSVVETQYF.

The chain has TRBV7-8 and TRBJ2-7; 11 nucleotides agree with TRBD1. V was clipped by 5 bases and J by 3 bases; unmatched bases: 9. The germline V gene encodes CDR1 SGHVS and CDR2 FQNEAQ. This CDR3 comprises 16 residues. The CDR3 DNA follows: TGTGCCAGCAGCATGAACAGGGGACAGGGGGGCTACGAGCAGTACTTC. Translated, it gives CASSMNRGQGGYEQYF.

CDR3 residues: CASRGSEYNEQFF. CDR3 nucleotide sequence: TGTGCCAGCAGGGGTAGCGAGTACAATGAGCAGTTCTTC. V and J are TRBV2 and TRBJ2-1, with D possibly being TRBD2 (5 bases). Looked up from germline, CDR1 is SNHLY and CDR2 is FYNNEI. The CDR3 runs to 13 residues. With 6 bases removed from V and 4 bases from J, the gap between germline ends came to 10 bases.

The J gene is TRBJ2-5, the V gene TRBV5-4, with TRBD2 matching 7 bases. J lost 2 bases, V lost 1 base, and 8 bases had no gene match. Germline values: CDR1 SGHNT, CDR2 YYREEE (reference sequence). This CDR3 has 16 residues. This CDR3 is CASSLTAGTDQETQYF. In DNA form, the CDR3 reads TGTGCCAGCAGCTTGACAGCGGGGACTGATCAAGAGACCCAGTACTTC.

The rearrangement joins TRBV6-2 or TRBV6-3 to TRBJ2-1; possible D gene TRBD2, 6 bases. Germline CDR1 MNHEY, CDR2 SVGEGT. Trimming took off 2 bases at V and 4 bases at J, with 15 bases between the two ends. This CDR3 is 16 amino acids long. In DNA form, the CDR3 reads TGTGCCAGCAGTTACCCTCCGGGACTCTCGTACAATGAGCAGTTCTTC. It yields the protein CASSYPPGLSYNEQFF.

This clone was counted once. The J gene is TRBJ1-3, the V gene TRBV25-1, with 8 positions matching TRBD1. The CDR3 consists of 15 residues. The germline V gene encodes CDR1 MGHDK and CDR2 SYGVNS. The V and J ends lost 0 bases and 5 bases, in that order; junction bases with no gene match: 3. DNA of the CDR3: TGTGCCAGCAGTGAATACCGGACAGGGCGAAACACCATATATTTT. It translates to CASSEYRTGRNTIYF.

The chain combines TRBV6-5 with TRBJ2-1; TRBD2 is a possible D gene (6 bases). Germline-derived CDR1 and CDR2 are MNHEY and SVGAGI. Trimming removed 2 bases from V and 3 bases from J, with 11 bases in between. The CDR3 loop spans 15 amino acids. CDR3 loop: CASSYGGIVYNEQFF. The CDR3 nucleotides read TGTGCCAGCAGTTACGGGGGGATCGTCTACAATGAGCAGTTCTTC.